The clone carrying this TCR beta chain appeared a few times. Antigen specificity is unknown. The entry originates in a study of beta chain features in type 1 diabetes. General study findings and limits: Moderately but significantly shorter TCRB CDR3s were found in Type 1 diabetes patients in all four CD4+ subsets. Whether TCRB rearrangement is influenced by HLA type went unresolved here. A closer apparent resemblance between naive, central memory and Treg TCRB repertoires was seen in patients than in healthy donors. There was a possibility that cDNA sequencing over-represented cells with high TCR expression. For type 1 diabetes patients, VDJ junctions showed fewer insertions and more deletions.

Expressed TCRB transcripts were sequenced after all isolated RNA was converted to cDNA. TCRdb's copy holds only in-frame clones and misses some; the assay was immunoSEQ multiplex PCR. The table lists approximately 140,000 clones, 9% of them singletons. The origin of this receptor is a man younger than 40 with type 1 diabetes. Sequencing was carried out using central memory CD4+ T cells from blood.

The CDR3 reads CATSRDLAGGRDEQYF. The DNA of the CDR3 is TGTGCCACCAGCAGAGATCTGGCAGGGGGCCGGGACGAGCAGTACTTC. The genes are TRBV15 and TRBJ2-7, with TRBD1 identical over 8 bases. CDR3 length equals 16 residues. Germline-derived CDR1 and CDR2 are LNHNV and YYDKDF (reference sequence). Trimming at V came to 0 bases and at J to 5 bases, leaving 9 bases not matched to a gene.